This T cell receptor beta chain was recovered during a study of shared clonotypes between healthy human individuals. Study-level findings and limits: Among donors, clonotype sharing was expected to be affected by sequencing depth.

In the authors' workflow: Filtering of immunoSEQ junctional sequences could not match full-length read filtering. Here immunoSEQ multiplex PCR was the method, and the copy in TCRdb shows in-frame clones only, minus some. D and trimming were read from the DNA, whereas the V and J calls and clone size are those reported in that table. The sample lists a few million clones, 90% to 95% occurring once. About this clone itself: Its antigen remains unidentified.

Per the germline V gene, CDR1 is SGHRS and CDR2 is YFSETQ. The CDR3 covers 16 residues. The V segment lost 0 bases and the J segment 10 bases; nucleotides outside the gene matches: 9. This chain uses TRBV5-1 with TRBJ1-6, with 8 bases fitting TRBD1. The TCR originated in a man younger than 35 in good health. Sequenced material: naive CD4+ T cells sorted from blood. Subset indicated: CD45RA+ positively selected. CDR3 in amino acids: CASSLALAGGSSPLHF. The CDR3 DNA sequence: TGCGCCAGCAGCTTGGCTTTGGCAGGGGGCTCCTCACCCCTCCACTTT.